A single sample gave rise to the 29 T cell receptor beta chains below, sequenced in a study of response to subunit inactivated influenza vaccine. MiXCR, run by TCRdb on the RT-PCR reads, gives a single entry per CDR3 protein. Found here are 500,000 to 600,000 distinct CDR3 sequences, approximately 12% of them singletons; the top ten hold about an eighth. This material consisted of PBMCs from blood, taken more than 35 days after vaccination. Every receptor here comes from a man aged 45-65 years who received an inactivated influenza vaccine.

This clonotype was seen a few times. This rearrangement joins TRBV7-2 to TRBJ2-7, with TRBD2 matching 7 bases. The CDR3 sequence is 12 residues long. After removal of 2 bases from V and 6 bases from J, the junction contained 1 base not matched to a gene. Germline V CDR1 and CDR2: SGHTA, FQGNSA. This CDR3 reads CASSLRTSEQYF. CDR3 DNA sequence: TGTGCCAGCAGCTTACGGACTAGCGAGCAGTACTTC.

This clonotype was detected only a few times. The chain links TRBV28 to TRBJ2-3, with D perhaps being TRBD1 or TRBD2 (5 bases each). CDR1 and CDR2 from the germline V gene are MDHEN and SYDVKM. The length of the CDR3 is 13 residues. With 6 bases removed from V and 1 base from J, the gap between germline ends came to 8 bases. DNA of the CDR3: TGTGCCAGCAGCGGGACGCGCACAGATACGCAGTATTTT. Amino acids: CASSGTRTDTQYF.

The chain carries TRBV4-3 and TRBJ1-1; 9 bases are shared with TRBD1. Per the germline V gene, CDR1 is LGHNA and CDR2 is YSLEER. The CDR3 length is 15 residues. The ends lost 3 bases at V and 5 bases at J; junction bases unmatched: 7. The CDR3 nucleotides read TGCGCCAGCAGCCATCTAGGACAGGGGTGGACTGAAGCTTTCTTT. Translation: CASSHLGQGWTEAFF.

The chain uses TRBV2 and TRBJ2-3; the D gene is possibly TRBD2 (6 bases). V was trimmed by 3 bases and J by 2 bases, leaving 15 bases between them. Looked up from germline, CDR1 is SNHLY and CDR2 is FYNNEI. This CDR3 comprises 16 residues. Here the CDR3 reads CASSEEWRETTDTQYF. The CDR3 coding sequence is TGTGCCAGCAGTGAGGAATGGAGGGAAACCACAGATACGCAGTATTTT.

The chain joins TRBV3-1 to TRBJ2-5; 10 bases line up with TRBD1. CDR3 length: 14 residues. Germline assignment: CDR1 LGHDT and CDR2 YNNKEL (reference sequence). The V segment lost 5 bases and the J segment 5 bases; nucleotides outside the gene matches: 5. The CDR3 protein is CASSVTGGLETQYF. The CDR3 nucleotides read TGTGCCAGCAGCGTGACAGGGGGCCTGGAGACCCAGTACTTC.

This clonotype was seen ten or more times. This sequence joins TRBV20-1 and TRBJ2-2; no clear D gene. From germline, CDR1 is DFQATT and CDR2 SNEGSKA (reference sequence). The germline V and J ends were trimmed by 3 bases and 1 base, with 12 bases remaining between them. This CDR3 has 15 amino acids. For the CDR3, the DNA is TGCAGTGCTAGCCCGAGAAGAAGGAACACCGGGGAGCTGTTTTTT. Translated, it gives CSASPRRRNTGELFF.

This rearrangement joins TRBV7-8 to TRBJ1-1; a weak D match, TRBD1 (6 bases). The CDR3 length is 14 residues. V dropped 3 bases and J dropped 0 bases, with 8 bases sitting between them. From germline, CDR1 is SGHVS and CDR2 FQNEAQ. The CDR3 coding sequence is TGTGCCAGCAGCTTGAACAGGGTGAACACTGAAGCTTTCTTT. This codes for CASSLNRVNTEAFF.

This clonotype was recorded a few times. The J gene is TRBJ2-6, the V gene TRBV7-8, with 10 bases aligning to TRBD2. Trimming at V came to 1 base and at J to 3 bases, leaving 3 bases not matched to a gene. This CDR3 has 17 residues. Germline V gene data show CDR1 as SGHVS and CDR2 as FQNEAQ. Written as DNA, the CDR3 is TGTGCCAGCAGCTTAGTAGTAGCGGGAGGTGGGGCCAACGTCCTGACTTTC. The encoded protein is CASSLVVAGGGANVLTF.

The chain joins TRBV4-2 to TRBJ1-1; perhaps TRBD1 as D (6 bases). Trimming took off 5 bases at V and 5 bases at J, with 15 bases between the two ends. There are 14 residues in the CDR3. Germline CDR1 and CDR2: LGHNA and YNFKEQ. The CDR3 loop is CASSAEGGLTEAFF. CDR3 DNA: TGTGCCAGCAGCGCTGAGGGGGGGTTGACTGAAGCTTTCTTT.

The sample holds many counts of this clonotype. V usage is TRBV15 and J usage is TRBJ1-5; D not certain. Trimming pared 1 base from V and 2 bases from J, leaving 9 bases between. CDR3 size: 15 residues. CDR1 and CDR2 (germline): LNHNV, YYDKDF (reference sequence). CDR3: CATSRVGIGNQPQHF. CDR3 in DNA: TGTGCCACCAGCAGAGTAGGGATAGGCAATCAGCCCCAGCATTTT.

This clonotype was counted between two and nine times. DNA for the CDR3: TGTGCCAGCGTAATGGGTTACAGCTCCTACAATGAGCAGTTCTTC. Translated: CASVMGYSSYNEQFF. The chain is built from TRBV18 and TRBJ2-1; D gene uncertain. The CDR3 totals 15 residues. Per the germline V gene, CDR1 is KGHSH and CDR2 is LQKENI. Deletions cut 8 bases from V and 0 bases from J, with 14 bases between.

This clonotype was seen repeatedly, ten times or more. The DNA of the CDR3 is TGTGCCAGCAGTGTAGGGACAGGGGGTAACAATGAGCAGTTCTTC. Translated, it gives CASSVGTGGNNEQFF. V gene TRBV27 combines with J gene TRBJ2-1; the match to TRBD1 covers 11 bases. The CDR3 has 15 residues. CDR1 and CDR2 (germline): MNHEY, SMNVEV (reference sequence). V shed 5 bases and J 5 bases; nucleotides not matched to a gene: 5.

The chain carries TRBV6-2 or TRBV6-3 and TRBJ2-7, with no clear D. Germline V gene data show CDR1 as MNHEY and CDR2 as SVGEGT. Trimming cost V 5 bases and J 0 bases, with 8 bases left between them. The CDR3 extends over 13 amino acids. The CDR3, as DNA: TGTGCCAGCAGTCTCATGCGCTCCTACGAGCAGTACTTC. Residues: CASSLMRSYEQYF.

This clonotype was detected many times. The gene calls are TRBV29-1 and TRBJ1-2, with D perhaps matching TRBD1 (5 bases). Germline values: CDR1 SQVTM, CDR2 ANQGSEA. The V and J ends lost 4 bases and 2 bases respectively, with 11 bases between them. This CDR3 is built from 13 residues. Here the CDR3 reads CSVVGRQNYGYTF. DNA for the CDR3: TGCAGCGTTGTGGGGCGGCAAAACTATGGCTACACCTTC.

This clonotype was observed a handful of times. CDR3 in DNA: TGTGCCAGCAGCCCCCGGACAGGTCGCTCCAGTGAGCAGTTCTTC. Translated, it gives CASSPRTGRSSEQFF. The V gene is TRBV21-1, the J gene TRBJ2-1; the table's D gene call, TRBD1, was not cross checked with the DNA. TRBV21-1 is marked as a pseudogene. This CDR3 is 15 amino acids long.

The chain couples TRBV11-2 to TRBJ2-1; 8 nucleotides align to TRBD1. J was trimmed by 0 bases and V by 5 bases; bases with no gene match: 3. The CDR3 loop spans 15 amino acids. Germline assignment: CDR1 SGHAT and CDR2 FQNNGV. CDR3 nucleotide sequence: TGTGCCAGCAGCGCAGGGGGCGGCTCCTACAATGAGCAGTTCTTC. Its protein product is CASSAGGGSYNEQFF.

This clonotype was seen a handful of times. In DNA, the CDR3 is TGCAGTGCCCCGATAGGAGGGTCTGGAAACACCATATATTTT. The encoded protein is CSAPIGGSGNTIYF. V gene TRBV20-1 combines with J gene TRBJ1-3; D is uncertain. In germline, CDR1 is DFQATT, CDR2 SNEGSKA (reference sequence). This CDR3 spans 14 amino acids. Trimming stripped 6 bases from V and 1 base from J, with 13 bases between.

This clonotype occurred a few times. The chain couples TRBV5-1 to TRBJ1-1, with D possibly being TRBD1 (5 bases). CDR3 length: 13 amino acids. V was pared by 5 bases and J by 5 bases, with 13 bases between. The V gene's germline CDR1 is SGHRS and CDR2 YFSETQ. DNA of the CDR3: TGCGCCAGCAGTAGACGGGGCTCAACTGAAGCTTTCTTT. Its protein product is CASSRRGSTEAFF.

The rearrangement joins TRBV5-1 to TRBJ2-1, with D perhaps matching TRBD2 (6 bases). Trimming took off 0 bases at V and 7 bases at J, with 14 bases between the two ends. The CDR3 is 15 amino acids. Germline assignment: CDR1 SGHRS and CDR2 YFSETQ. The CDR3 sequence is CASSLDTGGVNEQFF. CDR3 nucleotides: TGCGCCAGCAGCTTGGATACAGGAGGGGTGAATGAGCAGTTCTTC. The full variable domain, completed using reference TRBV5-1 and TRBJ2-1, is KAGVTQTPRYLIKTRGQQVTLSCSPISGHRSVSWYQQTPGQGLQFLFEYFSETQRNKGNFPGRFSGRQFSNSRSEMNVSTLELGDSALYLCASSLDTGGVNEQFFGPGTRLTVL.

This chain links TRBV5-4 with TRBJ1-2; no firm D call. Germline assignment: CDR1 SGHNT and CDR2 YYREEE (reference sequence). Deletions cut 0 bases from V and 1 base from J, with 7 bases between. The CDR3 length is 14 residues. In DNA form, the CDR3 reads TGTGCCAGCAGCTTGGAACAGAGTAACTATGGCTACACCTTC. Protein product: CASSLEQSNYGYTF.

The gene calls are TRBV5-1 and TRBJ2-5; possibly TRBD2 for D (6 bases). Trimming cost V 0 bases and J 1 base, with 10 bases left between them. CDR1 and CDR2 from the germline V gene are SGHRS and YFSETQ. The CDR3 extends over 15 amino acids. CDR3: CASSLVRAGQETQYF. CDR3 in DNA: TGCGCCAGCAGCTTGGTACGAGCGGGCCAAGAGACCCAGTACTTC.

In this sample, this clonotype turned up a few times. The rearrangement uses TRBV15 and TRBJ2-7, with D perhaps assigned TRBD1 or TRBD2 (6 bases each). V lost 0 bases, J lost 5 bases, and 11 bases lay in between. Germline CDR1 reads LNHNV; CDR2 reads YYDKDF (reference sequence). The CDR3 runs to 14 residues. The DNA of the CDR3 is TGTGCCACCAGCAGAGATTGGGGGGCCCACGAGCAGTACTTC. The encoded protein is CATSRDWGAHEQYF.

The genes are TRBV18 and TRBJ1-6; possibly TRBD1 for D (5 bases). Germline V gives CDR1 KGHSH, CDR2 LQKENI. The V end lost 4 bases, the J end lost 7 bases, and 17 bases lay between the germline ends. The CDR3 is made up of 16 amino acids. In nucleotides, the CDR3 is TGTGCCAGCTCACACGGTCGGGGGGTAGGAAATTCACCCCTCCACTTT. Protein product: CASSHGRGVGNSPLHF.

This clonotype was detected only a few times. V is TRBV5-1 and J is TRBJ2-1, with D possibly called TRBD1 or TRBD2 (5 bases each). Trimming stripped 4 bases from V and 6 bases from J, with 20 bases between. The CDR3 covers 16 residues. Germline V gene sequence: CDR1 SGHRS, CDR2 YFSETQ. Here the CDR3 reads CASSGNTGTPGNEQFF. The CDR3 nucleotides read TGCGCCAGCAGCGGAAATACCGGGACCCCAGGCAATGAGCAGTTCTTC. Complete variable domain (other parts from reference TRBV5-1 and TRBJ2-1): KAGVTQTPRYLIKTRGQQVTLSCSPISGHRSVSWYQQTPGQGLQFLFEYFSETQRNKGNFPGRFSGRQFSNSRSEMNVSTLELGDSALYLCASSGNTGTPGNEQFFGPGTRLTVL.

The V and J genes are TRBV5-5 and TRBJ2-1; a possible D gene is TRBD2 (6 bases). The CDR3 has 15 amino acids. V lost 6 bases and J lost 0, with 13 bases in between. Germline V gene lookup returns CDR1 SGHKS and CDR2 YYEKEE (reference sequence). Here the CDR3 reads CASTSSASSYNEQFF. DNA of the CDR3: TGTGCCAGCACTTCTAGCGCAAGCTCCTACAATGAGCAGTTCTTC.

CDR3 residues: CASSPPSGGYQPQHF. CDR3 nucleotides: TGTGCCAGCAGTCCCCCTTCGGGGGGGTATCAGCCCCAGCATTTT. This sequence joins TRBV28 and TRBJ1-5, with a possible D match to TRBD1 (5 bases). The V and J ends lost 5 bases and 5 bases respectively, with 16 bases between them. Germline V gene data show CDR1 as MDHEN and CDR2 as SYDVKM. The CDR3 is 15 residues long.

The chain joins TRBV7-9 to TRBJ1-1; D remains unclear. This CDR3 spans 15 amino acids. Trimming took off 2 bases at V and 5 bases at J, with 15 bases between the two ends. Germline CDR1 and CDR2: SEHNR and FQNEAQ (reference sequence). The CDR3 is CASSLRSGSGTEAFF. The CDR3 coding sequence is TGTGCCAGCAGCTTAAGGTCCGGGAGTGGGACTGAAGCTTTCTTT. Drawing the rest from reference TRBV7-9 and TRBJ1-1, the complete variable domain is DTGVSQNPRHKITKRGQNVTFRCDPISEHNRLYWYRQTLGQGPEFLTYFQNEAQLEKSRLLSDRFSAERPKGSFSTLEIQRTEQGDSAMYLCASSLRSGSGTEAFFGQGTRLTVV.

This clonotype was detected ten times or more. The J gene is TRBJ1-1, the V gene TRBV29-1; D may be TRBD1 (5 bases). Germline values: CDR1 SQVTM, CDR2 ANQGSEA. The CDR3 has 15 amino acids. The V gene lost 5 bases and the J gene lost 2 bases, with 18 bases spanning the gap. CDR3 nucleotides: TGCAGCGTTCCTGGGGGACGGGCTGTAAACACTGAAGCTTTCTTT. This encodes CSVPGGRAVNTEAFF. Filled out from reference TRBV29-1 and TRBJ1-1, the complete variable domain reads SAVISQKPSRDICQRGTSLTIQCQVDSQVTMMFWYRQQPGQSLTLIATANQGSEATYESGFVIDKFPISRPNLTFSTLTVSNMSPEDSSIYLCSVPGGRAVNTEAFFGQGTRLTVV.

CDR3 amino acids: CASSVMGSTDTQYF. CDR3 nucleotide sequence: TGTGCCAGCAGTGTCATGGGTAGCACAGATACGCAGTATTTT. The rearrangement joins TRBV2 to TRBJ2-3; no clear D gene. The CDR3 runs to 14 residues. Looked up from germline, CDR1 is SNHLY and CDR2 is FYNNEI. V dropped 4 bases and J dropped 0 bases, with 8 bases sitting between them.